Listed here are 11 T cell receptor beta chains from one sample, sequenced in a study of blood T cell repertoires in COVID-19. Assay used: immunoSEQ multiplex PCR; TCRdb lists only in-frame clones, some missing. The data hold 200,000 to 250,000 clones, with roughly 84% observed a single time. Sequenced: peripheral blood. The receptors were sampled from a man between 45 and 60 years old who had recovered from COVID-19.

This sequence joins TRBV19 and TRBJ2-2; 9 bases agree with TRBD2. The J segment lost 6 bases and the V segment lost 1 base, leaving 9 bases of the junction unmatched. The germline V gene encodes CDR1 LNHDA and CDR2 SQIVND (reference sequence). This CDR3 has 17 residues. CDR3 sequence reads: CASSIGSGSGYSGELFF. The CDR3 DNA is TGTGCCAGTAGTATAGGTAGCGGGAGTGGGTACTCCGGGGAGCTGTTTTTT.

This sequence joins TRBV10-3 and TRBJ1-6, with 8 bases identical to TRBD1. V gave up 0 bases and J gave up 9 bases; unmatched junction bases: 4. Germline CDR1 is ENHRY and CDR2 is SYGVKD. The CDR3 sequence is 15 residues long. In DNA, the CDR3 is TGTGCCATCAGTGAGTCGGGGCAGGGGGCTTCACCCCTCCACTTT. Protein sequence: CAISESGQGASPLHF.

This chain connects TRBV14 to TRBJ2-3, with 9 bases identical to TRBD2. This CDR3 contains 15 residues. V shed 2 bases and J 3 bases; nucleotides not matched to a gene: 3. The germline V gene has CDR1 SGHDN and CDR2 FVKESK. CDR3 protein: CASSQLAGMTDTQYF. DNA of the CDR3: TGTGCCAGCAGCCAACTAGCGGGAATGACAGATACGCAGTATTTT.

The V call is TRBV25-1, the J call TRBJ2-3; 7 bases agree with TRBD1. Germline assignment: CDR1 MGHDK and CDR2 SYGVNS. The CDR3 runs to 14 residues. The J segment lost 6 bases and the V segment lost 6 bases, leaving 9 bases of the junction unmatched. CDR3 nucleotide sequence: TGTGCCAGCAGCCGGGACAGTTTGTATGATACGCAGTATTTT. This encodes CASSRDSLYDTQYF. Filled out from reference TRBV25-1 and TRBJ2-3, the complete variable domain reads EADIYQTPRYLVIGTGKKITLECSQTMGHDKMYWYQQDPGMELHLIHYSYGVNSTEKGDLSSESTVSRIRTEHFPLTLESARPSHTSQYLCASSRDSLYDTQYFGPGTRLTVL.

This clone was seen only once. DNA for the CDR3: TGCGCCAGCAGTGACCCTAGCGGGAGCACAGATACGCAGTATTTT. Protein: CASSDPSGSTDTQYF. This chain joins TRBV10-1 and TRBJ2-3; 8 nucleotides agree with TRBD2. With V trimmed by 3 bases and J by 0 bases, 2 bases remained unmatched. This CDR3 contains 15 residues. Germline-derived CDR1 and CDR2 are WNHNN and SYGVQD (reference sequence).

The genes are TRBV4-1 and TRBJ1-4; 10 bases align to TRBD1. Germline V CDR1 and CDR2: MGHRA, YSYEKL. J gave up 8 bases and V 1 base, and 10 bases lay outside the gene matches. This CDR3 has 17 residues. The CDR3 nucleotides read TGCGCCAGCAGCCAAGGATGGGCCGGGACAGGGGTGGAAAAACTGTTTTTT. Amino acid sequence: CASSQGWAGTGVEKLFF.

For the CDR3, the DNA is TGCGCCAGCAGCTTGGCCAAGGGACTAGCCCCCTACGAGCAGTACTTC. Protein product: CASSLAKGLAPYEQYF. The rearrangement links TRBV5-1 to TRBJ2-7; 9 nucleotides line up with TRBD2. CDR3 size: 16 residues. V shed 0 bases and J 2 bases; nucleotides not matched to a gene: 6. Germline CDR1 SGHRS, CDR2 YFSETQ. Supplemented by reference TRBV5-1 and TRBJ2-7, the full variable domain reads KAGVTQTPRYLIKTRGQQVTLSCSPISGHRSVSWYQQTPGQGLQFLFEYFSETQRNKGNFPGRFSGRQFSNSRSEMNVSTLELGDSALYLCASSLAKGLAPYEQYFGPGTRLTVT.

The chain joins TRBV29-1 to TRBJ1-4, with D uncertain. Trimming removed 6 bases from V and 8 bases from J, with 13 bases in between. Germline values: CDR1 SQVTM, CDR2 ANQGSEA. The CDR3 length is 12 residues. This CDR3 reads CSVAGLTEKLFF. The CDR3 DNA reads TGCAGCGTGGCGGGCCTTACGGAAAAACTGTTTTTT.

This clone was detected only once. The chain uses TRBV7-2 and TRBJ2-2, with 15 bases aligning to TRBD2. The CDR3 extends over 19 amino acids. V shed 4 bases, J shed 6 bases, and the junction held 12 bases outside the gene matches. The germline V gene has CDR1 SGHTA and CDR2 FQGNSA. The CDR3: CASSWTSGRALGSAGELFF. CDR3 nucleotide sequence: TGTGCCAGCAGCTGGACTAGCGGGAGGGCCCTGGGGTCTGCCGGGGAGCTGTTTTTT.

The chain has TRBV6-4 and TRBJ1-5, with TRBD1 as a possible D gene (6 bases). The V and J ends lost 5 bases and 2 bases respectively, with 13 bases between them. The CDR3 sequence is 15 residues long. Germline V gene data show CDR1 as MRHNA and CDR2 as SNTAGT. The CDR3 here is CASSQGRWGNQPQHF. In DNA, the CDR3 is TGTGCCAGCAGTCAGGGGAGATGGGGCAATCAGCCCCAGCATTTT.

The rearrangement joins TRBV6-5 to TRBJ2-1; TRBD2 aligns across 10 bases. V gave up 6 bases and J gave up 4 bases; unmatched junction bases: 6. Germline V lookup: CDR1 MNHEY, CDR2 SVGAGI. The CDR3 extends over 15 amino acids. CDR3 region: CASRGAGGEYNEQFF. CDR3 nucleotides: TGTGCCAGCAGGGGAGCGGGAGGGGAATACAATGAGCAGTTCTTC.